One and the same sample provided the 24 T cell receptor beta chains below, sequenced in a study of shared clonotypes between healthy human individuals. Profiling relied on immunoSEQ multiplex PCR, and the TCRdb table lists in-frame clones only, not all of them. The sample comprises fewer than 700,000 clones, 85% to 95% of which are singletons, and 0.11% rests with the top ten. CD8 cells regarded as naive lacked CD45RO, were positively chosen for CCR7, and omitted terminally differentiated effector memory CD45RA+ cells. Sequences were obtained from naive CD8+ T cells sorted from blood. Receptors originate from a woman aged 25 to 45 in good health.

Note on this clone: This same CDR3 is encoded by further DNA sequences in the sample. The chain recombines TRBV28 with TRBJ2-7; D is uncertain. Germline V gene lookup returns CDR1 MDHEN and CDR2 SYDVKM. CDR3 length equals 13 residues. V was cut by 2 bases and J by 1 base, with 6 bases left in between. The CDR3 sequence is CASSLPGSYEQYF. In DNA form, the CDR3 reads TGTGCCAGCAGTTTACCCGGTTCCTACGAGCAGTACTTC. Supplemented by reference TRBV28 and TRBJ2-7, the full variable domain reads DVKVTQSSRYLVKRTGEKVFLECVQDMDHENMFWYRQDPGLGLRLIYFSYDVKMKEKGDIPEGYSVSREKKERFSLILESASTNQTSMYLCASSLPGSYEQYFGPGTRLTVT.

The rearrangement joins TRBV11-2 to TRBJ1-5, with 7 bases fitting TRBD1. In germline, CDR1 is SGHAT, CDR2 FQNNGV. V was pared by 1 base and J by 2 bases, with 2 bases of the junction left unmatched. The CDR3 has 15 amino acids. The CDR3 nucleotides are TGTGCCAGCAGCTTAGGACAGGGTGGCAATCAGCCCCAGCATTTT. This gives the protein CASSLGQGGNQPQHF.

The V gene is TRBV9, the J gene TRBJ2-7; tentatively, D is TRBD1 or TRBD2 (5 bases each). V shed 1 base and J shed 7 bases, with 15 bases lying between them. The V gene's germline CDR1 is SGDLS and CDR2 YYNGEE. The CDR3 covers 14 residues. This CDR3 is CASSVYEGIEEQYF. The CDR3 DNA is TGTGCCAGCAGCGTATATGAGGGGATCGAAGAGCAGTACTTC.

The chain combines TRBV7-2 with TRBJ2-2; maybe TRBD2 (5 bases). Germline loops: CDR1 SGHTA, CDR2 FQGNSA. The CDR3 length is 16 residues. V lost 3 bases and J 0 bases, leaving 11 bases between the germline ends. CDR3 in DNA: TGTGCCAGCAGCTTCCGGCAGACTACGAACACCGGGGAGCTGTTTTTT. Amino acids: CASSFRQTTNTGELFF.

V gene TRBV5-1 combines with J gene TRBJ2-7, with TRBD2 as a possible D gene (5 bases). CDR1 is SGHRS and CDR2 is YFSETQ in the germline V gene. The CDR3 runs to 15 residues. V lost 1 base, J lost 2 bases, and 13 bases lay in between. CDR3 sequence (DNA): TGCGCCAGCAGCTTGAGTGGAGGCGGAACCTACGAGCAGTACTTC. This gives the protein CASSLSGGGTYEQYF.

The J gene is TRBJ2-3, the V gene TRBV19; TRBD1 matches at 8 bases. Germline V gives CDR1 LNHDA, CDR2 SQIVND (reference sequence). The CDR3 spans 14 residues. V dropped 7 bases and J dropped 1; count of bases not matched to a gene: 4. In DNA form, the CDR3 reads TGTGCCAGTATCCAGGGGGCCGGCACAGATACGCAGTATTTT. Translating it yields CASIQGAGTDTQYF. Filled out from reference TRBV19 and TRBJ2-3, the complete variable domain reads DGGITQSPKYLFRKEGQNVTLSCEQNLNHDAMYWYRQDPGQGLRLIYYSQIVNDFQKGDIAEGYSVSREKKESFPLTVTSAQKNPTAFYLCASIQGAGTDTQYFGPGTRLTVL.

This chain connects TRBV7-6 to TRBJ1-1; 7 bases fit TRBD1. CDR3 length: 14 amino acids. The V gene end was trimmed by 5 bases and the J gene end by 0 bases; junction bases not matched to a gene: 3. From germline, CDR1 is SGHVS and CDR2 FNYEAQ. CDR3 sequence (DNA): TGTGCCAGCAGCACGGGGACAGTGAACACTGAAGCTTTCTTT. Its translation is CASSTGTVNTEAFF.

This chain connects TRBV28 to TRBJ1-2; no clear D gene. There are 16 residues in the CDR3. The germline CDR1 and CDR2 sequences are MDHEN and SYDVKM. Trimming took 7 bases from V and 4 from J, leaving 22 bases between them. The CDR3, as DNA: TGTGCCAGCACCTCCCGGGCCCACAGCTCTTTCTATGGCTACACCTTC. This encodes CASTSRAHSSFYGYTF.

This chain uses TRBV27 with TRBJ2-5, with 9 bases identical to TRBD1. The DNA matches TRBJ2-7 better at its end, which makes the J call doubtful. The CDR3 spans 13 residues. Germline-derived CDR1 and CDR2 are MNHEY and SMNVEV (reference sequence). This CDR3 reads CASKGGTGHEQYF. In DNA form, the CDR3 reads TGTGCCAGCAAAGGAGGGACAGGGCACGAGCAGTACTTC.

The chain recombines TRBV28 with TRBJ2-7, with TRBD1 as a possible D gene (6 bases). Trimming cost V 3 bases and J 3 bases, with 12 bases left between them. The CDR3 spans 14 residues. Germline V lookup: CDR1 MDHEN, CDR2 SYDVKM. The CDR3 loop is CASSFGVGHYEQYF. The CDR3 DNA follows: TGTGCCAGCAGTTTTGGGGTGGGACACTACGAGCAGTACTTC.

CDR3 sequence reads: CASSVYSNSNQPQHF. DNA for the CDR3: TGTGCCAGTAGTGTTTACAGTAATAGCAATCAGCCCCAGCATTTT. The V call is TRBV19, the J call TRBJ1-5; D unresolved. The CDR3 runs to 15 residues. In germline, CDR1 is LNHDA, CDR2 SQIVND (reference sequence). V lost 5 bases and J 0 bases, leaving 11 bases between the germline ends.

V is TRBV27 and J is TRBJ2-7; 9 positions agree with TRBD1. Germline CDR1 reads MNHEY; CDR2 reads SMNVEV (reference sequence). V lost 5 bases to trimming and J lost 5 bases; unmatched junction nucleotides: 16. The CDR3 is 17 amino acids. CDR3 region: CASSPYGQGTEWNEQYF. CDR3 nucleotides: TGTGCCAGCAGTCCATATGGACAGGGGACGGAGTGGAACGAGCAGTACTTC.

The V gene is TRBV6-5, the J gene TRBJ2-7; 7 positions match TRBD2. V lost 2 bases to trimming and J lost 2 bases; unmatched junction nucleotides: 6. The CDR3 contains 15 residues. The germline gives CDR1 MNHEY, CDR2 SVGAGI. The CDR3 loop reads CASSYTNGGTYEQYF. DNA of the CDR3: TGTGCCAGCAGTTACACCAACGGGGGGACCTACGAGCAGTACTTC.

DNA of the CDR3: TGTGCCAGCAGCCAAATTACAGGAGCTGAAGCTTTCTTT. Protein product: CASSQITGAEAFF. The V call is TRBV4-2, the J call TRBJ1-1; the D gene is possibly TRBD1 (5 bases). The CDR3 contains 13 residues. V dropped 2 bases and J dropped 6 bases, with 10 bases sitting between them. Looked up from germline, CDR1 is LGHNA and CDR2 is YNFKEQ.

This sequence joins TRBV7-9 and TRBJ2-7; D not certain. CDR1 SEHNR and CDR2 FQNEAQ come from the germline V gene (reference sequence). The CDR3 loop spans 15 amino acids. The V gene lost 3 bases and the J gene lost 3 bases, with 15 bases spanning the gap. Here the CDR3 reads CASSFEIAQVYEQYF. CDR3 bases: TGTGCCAGCAGCTTTGAGATAGCTCAGGTCTACGAGCAGTACTTC.

This chain uses TRBV9 with TRBJ1-1; D possibly corresponds to TRBD1 (6 bases). The CDR3 has 15 amino acids. Germline CDR1 is SGDLS and CDR2 is YYNGEE. V was clipped by 3 bases and J by 5 bases, with 17 bases between them. The CDR3 DNA follows: TGTGCCAGCAGCGCCACGGGGGGGGCCTGGACTGAAGCTTTCTTT. This codes for CASSATGGAWTEAFF.

As to this clone: Relative to the germline gene, one junction end is altered; a read error may explain this. The chain is built from TRBV28 and TRBJ1-1; TRBD1 is a possible D gene (5 bases). The CDR3 spans 14 residues. CDR1 is MDHEN and CDR2 is SYDVKM in the germline V gene. The CDR3 nucleotides are TGTGCCAGCACCCTAACCGGGGGGAACGCTGAAGCTTTCTTT. Its protein is CASTLTGGNAEAFF.

The chain links TRBV6-1 to TRBJ2-7; D is possibly TRBD2 (5 bases). The V end was cut by 1 base, the J end by 1 base, with 8 bases between. The CDR3 is made up of 14 amino acids. CDR1 and CDR2 from the germline V gene are MNHNS and SASEGT. The CDR3: CASSEGGSSYEQYF. CDR3 bases: TGTGCCAGCAGTGAAGGCGGGTCTTCCTACGAGCAGTACTTC.

The chain is built from TRBV4-1 and TRBJ1-1; D unresolved. Trimming removed 1 base from V and 0 bases from J, with 9 bases in between. The CDR3 sequence is 15 residues long. Looked up from germline, CDR1 is MGHRA and CDR2 is YSYEKL. The CDR3 sequence is CASSQAPLMNTEAFF. The CDR3 DNA reads as TGCGCCAGCAGCCAAGCTCCGCTTATGAACACTGAAGCTTTCTTT.

The chain has TRBV6-5 and TRBJ2-7, with D unresolved. The CDR3 has 15 residues. Trimming left V 0 bases short and J 2 bases short, with 11 bases between. The V gene's germline CDR1 is MNHEY and CDR2 SVGAGI. The CDR3 DNA is TGTGCCAGCAGTTACTCAGGTCTTAACACCTACGAGCAGTACTTC. Protein product: CASSYSGLNTYEQYF.

J is TRBJ1-1 and V is TRBV27, with TRBD1 identical over 7 bases. J lost 5 bases, V lost 0 bases, and 6 bases had no gene match. The V gene's germline CDR1 is MNHEY and CDR2 SMNVEV (reference sequence). The CDR3 totals 15 residues. The CDR3 region has the DNA TGTGCCAGCAGTTTATCTCAGGGGGTTAGGACTGAAGCTTTCTTT. Protein: CASSLSQGVRTEAFF.

V gene TRBV13 combines with J gene TRBJ2-2, with 15 bases fitting TRBD2. V gave up 7 bases and J gave up 5 bases; unmatched junction bases: 8. This CDR3 region has 17 residues. CDR1 and CDR2 (germline): PRHDT, FYEKMQ (reference sequence). The DNA for the CDR3 is TGTGCCAGCACCTCCCTGGGGACTAGCGGGAGGACCGGGGAGCTGTTTTTT. It yields the protein CASTSLGTSGRTGELFF.

The chain joins TRBV5-6 to TRBJ1-3; D is unresolved. The CDR3 runs to 16 residues. Deletions cut 0 bases from V and 2 bases from J, with 12 bases between. CDR1 is SGHDT and CDR2 is YYEEEE in the germline V gene. As DNA, the CDR3 is TGTGCCAGCAGCTTGGCTAGCCGGGTACCTGGAAACACCATATATTTT. Its protein is CASSLASRVPGNTIYF. Based on the CDR3 plus reference TRBV5-6 and TRBJ1-3, the full variable domain is DAGVTQSPTHLIKTRGQQVTLRCSPKSGHDTVSWYQQALGQGPQFIFQYYEEEERQRGNFPDRFSGHQFPNYSSELNVNALLLGDSALYLCASSLASRVPGNTIYFGEGSWLTVV.

This chain connects TRBV7-8 to TRBJ1-1; D gene unclear. Germline-derived CDR1 and CDR2 are SGHVS and FQNEAQ. V was trimmed by 0 bases and J by 4 bases, leaving 9 bases between them. This CDR3 is 14 amino acids long. The DNA for the CDR3 is TGTGCCAGCAGCTTAGCAGCGGATGGCACTGAAGCTTTCTTT. As protein: CASSLAADGTEAFF. Together with reference TRBV7-8 and TRBJ1-1, the CDR3 gives the full variable domain: GAGVSQSPRYKVAKRGQDVALRCDPISGHVSLFWYQQALGQGPEFLTYFQNEAQLDKSGLPSDRFFAERPEGSVSTLKIQRTQQEDSAVYLCASSLAADGTEAFFGQGTRLTVV.